The 10 T cell receptor beta chains below come from one sample, sequenced in a study of control samples from healthy donors and cancer patients (dated by TCRdb to 2018 to 2021). Libraries were built with the immunoSEQ multiplex PCR assay. Here the immuneACCESS table is served through TCRdb, limited to in-frame sequences with V and J called. Missing clones are a known gap in these copies; in checked studies unresolved V genes cover under half, and the rest lacks a known reason. Within this sample are over 100,000 clones, with more than 70% of them counted one time only. The ten largest make up 3.4% of the sample. Sequencing was performed on blood. The receptors come from a man between 35 and 55 years old in good health.

CDR3 protein: CASSEFERAGSTEAFF. The CDR3 bases are TGTGCCAGCAGTGAATTTGAACGGGCAGGGTCCACTGAAGCTTTCTTT. V usage is TRBV25-1 and J usage is TRBJ1-1; weak D call: TRBD1 (5 bases). CDR1 and CDR2 from the germline V gene are MGHDK and SYGVNS. Trimming took off 1 base at V and 4 bases at J, with 16 bases between the two ends. The CDR3 has 16 amino acids.

The J gene is TRBJ1-3, the V gene TRBV6-5; weak D call: TRBD1 (5 bases). V lost 6 bases and J 2 bases, leaving 14 bases between the germline ends. The CDR3 covers 15 residues. Germline V CDR1 and CDR2: MNHEY, SVGAGI. The CDR3 here is CASSRGTLPGNTIYF. CDR3 coding DNA: TGTGCCAGCAGCCGCGGGACCCTCCCTGGAAACACCATATATTTT.

The V gene is TRBV6-6, the J gene TRBJ1-4, with D perhaps TRBD1 (5 bases). The germline V gene has CDR1 MNHNY and CDR2 SVGAGI (reference sequence). This CDR3 region has 18 residues. Trimming stripped 5 bases from V and 3 bases from J, with 22 bases between. The CDR3 DNA reads as TGTGCCAGCAGTCCTCCGGGACTTACATTTGGGGCTAATGAAAAACTGTTTTTT. This encodes CASSPPGLTFGANEKLFF.

This clone was counted once. The V and J genes are TRBV7-3 and TRBJ2-2, with 12 bases matching TRBD2. V was pared by 5 bases and J by 6 bases, with 7 bases of the junction left unmatched. The CDR3 has 16 amino acids. The germline CDR1 and CDR2 sequences are SGHTA and FQGTGA. The CDR3 loop is CASSTPSGGAAGELFF. CDR3 DNA: TGTGCCAGCAGCACCCCTAGCGGGGGGGCCGCCGGGGAGCTGTTTTTT.

The J gene is TRBJ2-1, the V gene TRBV21-1. TRBV21-1 is annotated as a pseudogene. The CDR3 has 14 residues. The CDR3 is CASSKEAGYNEQFF. The CDR3 DNA reads TGTGCCAGCAGCAAAGAGGCCGGATACAATGAGCAGTTCTTC.

Note on this clone: One end of the junction varies from germline; a read error may be responsible. The V call is TRBV27, the J call TRBJ2-7, with D perhaps TRBD1 or TRBD2 (5 bases each). Germline CDR1 and CDR2: MNHEY and SMNVEV (reference sequence). The CDR3 consists of 9 residues. As DNA, the CDR3 is TGCCCAACCGGGACCAGGCGGTACTTC. Its translation: CPTGTRRYF.

V gene TRBV7-8 combines with J gene TRBJ1-4, with TRBD1 as a possible D gene (5 bases). The CDR3 totals 14 residues. Germline lookup yields CDR1 SGHVS and CDR2 FQNEAQ. Trimming stripped 7 bases from V and 8 bases from J, with 17 bases between. Here the CDR3 reads CASTPPGLGEKLFF. The DNA of the CDR3 is TGTGCCAGCACCCCGCCGGGACTCGGGGAAAAACTGTTTTTT.

A remark on this clone: Additional DNA sequences in this sample encode the identical CDR3. The gene calls are TRBV18 and TRBJ1-2; possible D gene TRBD1, 6 bases. Trimming removed 3 bases from V and 2 bases from J, with 7 bases in between. CDR3 size: 13 residues. Per germline, CDR1 KGHSH and CDR2 LQKENI. The CDR3 region is CASSPGQNYGYTF. The CDR3 DNA reads TGTGCCAGCTCACCTGGACAGAACTATGGCTACACCTTC.

This clone turned up a few times. This chain links TRBV30 with TRBJ1-1, with a possible D match to TRBD1 (5 bases). The CDR3 extends over 13 amino acids. V shed 8 bases and J shed 5 bases, with 18 bases lying between them. The germline CDR1 and CDR2 sequences are GTSNPN and SVGIG (reference sequence). The CDR3 region is CATTYAGGTEAFF. The CDR3 DNA sequence: TGTGCCACAACGTATGCGGGGGGAACTGAAGCTTTCTTT.

The chain is built from TRBV15 and TRBJ1-1; D call uncertain. The ends were cut back, 8 bases at V and 8 bases at J, with 9 bases in the middle. Germline CDR1 and CDR2: LNHNV and YYDKDF (reference sequence). This CDR3 has 10 residues. CDR3 residues: CATGTQEAFF. CDR3 DNA sequence: TGTGCCACCGGAACACAGGAAGCTTTCTTT.